The rows below give T cell receptor beta chains drawn from one sample of a study of blood T cell repertoires in COVID-19. Sequenced by immunoSEQ multiplex PCR; TCRdb stores in-frame clones only, minus some. The sample includes more than 300,000 clones, almost 90% of them seen just once. Sequencing was done on a sample of peripheral blood. The receptor source for this set is a woman in her 70s with COVID-19, enrolled during active disease. Both conserved end residues are part of each CDR3. A D gene is named only where the DNA matches it firmly. Size values are once, few and many counts, or a class for expanded clones, and some rows have none.

V	D	size	J	CDR3	DNA
TRBV2	-	-	TRBJ1-5	CASSERLISNQPQHF	TGTGCCAGCAGTGAACGGTTAATTAGCAATCAGCCCCAGCATTTT
TRBV19	-	-	TRBJ2-3	CASSTQGGGSTDTQYF	TGTGCCAGTAGTACCCAGGGAGGAGGTAGCACAGATACGCAGTATTTT
TRBV7-9	-	-	TRBJ1-5	CASSRAGYGNQPQHF	TGTGCCAGCAGCCGTGCGGGATATGGCAATCAGCCCCAGCATTTT
TRBV19	-	-	TRBJ1-5	CASSIDRRGHSNQPQHF	TGTGCCAGTAGTATAGATCGAAGGGGACATAGCAATCAGCCCCAGCATTTT
TRBV6-1	-	-	TRBJ2-7	CASSEADSGIRQYF	TGTGCCAGCAGTGAAGCGGATTCGGGGATACGGCAGTACTTC
TRBV7-8	-	-	TRBJ1-1	CASSLSGNMNTEAFF	TGTGCCAGCAGCTTATCGGGGAACATGAACACTGAAGCTTTCTTT
TRBV4-1	TRBD1	-	TRBJ2-3	CASSHALDRGRDTQYF	TGCGCCAGCAGCCACGCCCTTGACAGGGGGAGAGATACGCAGTATTTT
TRBV9	TRBD1	-	TRBJ1-6	CASSVDNRGGSPLHF	TGTGCCAGCAGCGTAGATAACAGGGGAGGCTCACCCCTCCACTTT
TRBV9	-	-	TRBJ2-1	CASSVTDGGSFYNEQFF	TGTGCCAGCAGCGTTACTGACGGGGGATCCTTTTACAATGAGCAGTTCTTC
TRBV18	TRBD1	once	TRBJ1-5	CASSLGQGRWQPQHF	TGTGCCAGCTCACTCGGACAGGGACGGTGGCAGCCCCAGCATTTT
TRBV9	-	once	TRBJ1-2	CASSVDRSFYGYTF	TGTGCCAGCAGCGTTGACAGGTCGTTCTATGGCTACACCTTC
TRBV6-5	-	once	TRBJ1-6	CASSYQGSNSPLHF	TGTGCCAGCAGTTATCAGGGGAGTAATTCACCCCTCCACTTT
TRBV15	-	-	TRBJ1-2	CATKGVYGYTF	TGTGCCACCAAGGGGGTCTATGGCTACACCTTC
TRBV5-1	-	once	TRBJ1-2	CASSLSAGANYGYTF	TGCGCCAGCAGCTTATCCGCAGGGGCAAACTATGGCTACACCTTC
TRBV9	-	-	TRBJ2-5	CASSANRGAGETQYF	TGTGCCAGCAGCGCAAACCGGGGGGCCGGGGAGACCCAGTACTTC
TRBV19	TRBD1	-	TRBJ1-5	CASRKVTGADSNQPQHF	TGTGCCAGTAGGAAGGTAACAGGGGCCGATAGCAATCAGCCCCAGCATTTT
TRBV21-1	-	-	TRBJ1-3	CASSKEPPSGNTIYF	TGTGCCAGCAGCAAAGAGCCCCCCTCTGGAAACACCATATATTTT
TRBV28	-	once	TRBJ1-2	CASSRHYSLYGYTF	TGTGCCAGCAGTCGCCATTACTCTCTCTATGGCTACACCTTC
TRBV5-1	TRBD1	-	TRBJ1-3	CASSTDRGDPIYF	TGCGCCAGCAGCACGGACAGGGGCGACCCCATATATTTT
TRBV18	-	-	TRBJ1-1	CASSGGTDSEAFF	TGTGCCAGCTCAGGCGGGACGGATTCTGAAGCTTTCTTT
TRBV5-1	TRBD1	few	TRBJ1-1	CASSSGRGPLGTEAFF	TGCGCCAGCAGCAGTGGCAGGGGGCCTTTGGGGACTGAAGCTTTCTTT
TRBV9	-	-	TRBJ1-2	CASSVAGGAGYTF	TGTGCCAGCAGCGTAGCTGGAGGGGCTGGCTACACCTTC
TRBV12-3/TRBV12-4	-	-	TRBJ1-2	CASSSSLPGGYTF	TGTGCCAGCAGTTCTTCTCTCCCCGGGGGCTACACCTTC
TRBV12-3/TRBV12-4	-	-	TRBJ1-5	CASRLTGQPQHF	TGTGCCAGCAGATTAACAGGCCAGCCCCAGCATTTT
TRBV14	-	-	TRBJ1-2	CASSQADSYGYTF	TGTGCCAGCAGCCAAGCTGACAGCTATGGCTACACCTTC
TRBV5-4	-	-	TRBJ2-2	CASSFPGARNTGELFF	TGTGCCAGCAGCTTCCCAGGGGCGAGGAACACCGGGGAGCTGTTTTTT
TRBV19	-	few	TRBJ1-5	CASGELGQPQHF	TGTGCCTCCGGAGAGTTGGGTCAGCCCCAGCATTTT
TRBV5-1	TRBD1	-	TRBJ2-7	CASTPGGRAYEQYF	TGCGCCAGCACGCCAGGGGGACGGGCCTACGAGCAGTACTTC
TRBV11-2	-	once	TRBJ1-2	CASSLDLSVGGLGYTF	TGTGCCAGCAGCTTAGATCTAAGTGTGGGAGGGCTCGGCTACACCTTC
TRBV19	-	-	TRBJ1-4	CASSTRHHPGEKLFF	TGTGCCAGTAGTACCCGACACCATCCCGGAGAAAAACTGTTTTTT
TRBV30	-	-	TRBJ2-3	CAWSLGGEADTQYF	TGTGCCTGGAGCCTTGGCGGGGAGGCAGATACGCAGTATTTT
TRBV18	-	once	TRBJ2-2	CASSPPSDSYTGELFF	TGTGCCAGCTCACCACCTTCCGACAGTTACACCGGGGAGCTGTTTTTT
TRBV12-3/TRBV12-4	-	few	TRBJ1-2	CASRLAGGYTF	TGTGCCAGCAGATTAGCCGGGGGCTACACCTTC
TRBV27	TRBD2	-	TRBJ2-1	CASSQGLADYNEQFF	TGTGCCAGCAGTCAAGGACTAGCGGATTACAATGAGCAGTTCTTC
TRBV7-9	TRBD2	-	TRBJ2-1	CASSLDRGGLLPILGEQFF	TGTGCCAGCAGCTTAGATCGGGGGGGACTACTCCCGATCCTCGGTGAGCAGTTCTTC
TRBV11-3	TRBD1	once	TRBJ1-5	CASSFRQGRDSNQPQHF	TGTGCCAGCAGCTTTCGACAGGGGCGGGATAGCAATCAGCCCCAGCATTTT
TRBV2	-	-	TRBJ2-3	CAGGYSTDTQYF	TGTGCCGGGGGCTATAGCACAGATACGCAGTATTTT
TRBV28	-	-	TRBJ1-5	CASSPRGQPQHF	TGTGCCAGCAGCCCAAGAGGCCAGCCCCAGCATTTT
TRBV9	TRBD2	-	TRBJ2-3	CASSPSGGFPDTQYF	TGTGCCAGCAGCCCCAGCGGGGGGTTTCCAGATACGCAGTATTTT
TRBV5-1	-	-	TRBJ1-2	CASSLIPEDYGYTF	TGCGCCAGCAGCTTGATTCCAGAGGACTATGGCTACACCTTC
TRBV7-9	TRBD1	-	TRBJ2-7	CASSYGTGYEQYF	TGTGCCAGCAGCTACGGGACAGGCTACGAGCAGTACTTC
TRBV19	-	-	TRBJ1-2	CASSTPRGVQSYGYTF	TGTGCCAGTAGTACCCCCCGGGGGGTACAGTCCTATGGCTACACCTTC
TRBV6-6	-	-	TRBJ1-1	CASSYGEIRATEAFF	TGTGCCAGCAGTTACGGAGAGATCCGAGCTACTGAAGCTTTCTTT
TRBV6-5	-	-	TRBJ1-1	CASSLFSPDTEAFF	TGTGCCAGCAGTTTATTTAGTCCGGACACTGAAGCTTTCTTT
TRBV30	TRBD2	-	TRBJ2-3	CAWSAGGDTQYF	TGTGCCTGGAGTGCGGGGGGAGATACGCAGTATTTT
TRBV11-2	TRBD1	-	TRBJ1-1	CASSLRQGATTEAFF	TGTGCCAGCAGCCTGAGACAGGGGGCGACCACTGAAGCTTTCTTT
TRBV5-4	TRBD1	-	TRBJ1-2	CASSLLQGSDGYTF	TGTGCCAGCAGCTTATTACAGGGGTCGGATGGCTACACCTTC
TRBV9	TRBD1	once	TRBJ2-3	CASSSSTTGPDTQYF	TGTGCCAGCAGCTCCTCGACGACAGGGCCAGATACGCAGTATTTT
TRBV4-1	-	few	TRBJ1-2	CASSQEEVRGYGYTF	TGCGCCAGCAGCCAAGAGGAGGTGCGAGGCTATGGCTACACCTTC
TRBV5-1	-	-	TRBJ1-5	CASSHTGDINQPQHF	TGCGCCAGCAGCCACACAGGTGATATCAATCAGCCCCAGCATTTT
TRBV19	-	-	TRBJ1-5	CASSFLRGEPQHF	TGTGCCAGTAGTTTCTTACGGGGAGAGCCCCAGCATTTT
TRBV6-5	-	-	TRBJ1-5	CASSLHRAAGQPQHF	TGTGCCAGCAGCCTTCACAGGGCTGCCGGTCAGCCCCAGCATTTT
TRBV3-1/TRBV3-2	-	-	TRBJ1-2	CASGGRADYGYTF	TGTGCCAGCGGAGGAAGGGCCGACTATGGCTACACCTTC
TRBV5-6	TRBD1	-	TRBJ1-4	CASSYGRGPANEKLFF	TGTGCCAGCAGCTATGGCAGGGGGCCGGCTAATGAAAAACTGTTTTTT
TRBV5-1	TRBD2	-	TRBJ2-3	CASSLGTSGGVGSTDTQYF	TGCGCCAGCAGCCTGGGGACTAGCGGGGGAGTAGGGAGCACAGATACGCAGTATTTT